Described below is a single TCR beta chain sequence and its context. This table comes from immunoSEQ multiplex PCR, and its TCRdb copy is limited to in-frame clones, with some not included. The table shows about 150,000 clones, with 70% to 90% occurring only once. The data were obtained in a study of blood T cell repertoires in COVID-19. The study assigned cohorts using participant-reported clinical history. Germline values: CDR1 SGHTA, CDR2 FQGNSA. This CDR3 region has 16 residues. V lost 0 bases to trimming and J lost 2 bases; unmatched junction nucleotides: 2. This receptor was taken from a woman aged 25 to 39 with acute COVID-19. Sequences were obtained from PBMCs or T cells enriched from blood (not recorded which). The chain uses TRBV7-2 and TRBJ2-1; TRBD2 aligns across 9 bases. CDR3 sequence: CASSLAPSGAYNEQFF. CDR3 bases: TGTGCCAGCAGCTTAGCTCCTAGCGGGGCCTACAATGAGCAGTTCTTC.